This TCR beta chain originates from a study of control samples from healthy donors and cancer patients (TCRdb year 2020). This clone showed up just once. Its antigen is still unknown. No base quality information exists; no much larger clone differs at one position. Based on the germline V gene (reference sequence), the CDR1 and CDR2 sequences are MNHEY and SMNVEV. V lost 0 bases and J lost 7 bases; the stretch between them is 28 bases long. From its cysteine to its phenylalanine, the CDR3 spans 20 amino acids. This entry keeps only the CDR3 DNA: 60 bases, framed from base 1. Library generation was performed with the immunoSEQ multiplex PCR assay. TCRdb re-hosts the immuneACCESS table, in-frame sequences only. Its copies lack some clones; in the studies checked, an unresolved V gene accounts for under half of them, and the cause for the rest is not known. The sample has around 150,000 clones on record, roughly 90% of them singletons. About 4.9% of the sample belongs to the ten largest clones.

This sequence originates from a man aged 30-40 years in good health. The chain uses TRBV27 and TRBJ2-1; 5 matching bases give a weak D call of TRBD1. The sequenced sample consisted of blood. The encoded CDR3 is CASSLSAEGDPLSGSNEQFF. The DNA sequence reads TGTGCCAGCAGTTTATCCGCAGAAGGGGATCCACTGTCGGGCTCTAATGAGCAGTTCTTC.